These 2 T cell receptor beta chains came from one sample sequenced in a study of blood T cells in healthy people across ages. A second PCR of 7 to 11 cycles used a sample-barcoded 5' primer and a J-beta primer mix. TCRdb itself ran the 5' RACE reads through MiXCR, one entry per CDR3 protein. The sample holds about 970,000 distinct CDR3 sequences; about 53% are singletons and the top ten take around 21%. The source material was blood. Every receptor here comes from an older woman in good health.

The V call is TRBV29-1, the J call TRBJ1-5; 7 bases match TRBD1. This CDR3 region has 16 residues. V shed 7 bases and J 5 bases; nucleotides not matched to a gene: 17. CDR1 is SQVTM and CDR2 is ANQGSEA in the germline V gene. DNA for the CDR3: TGCAGCGCCCCCATGCAAGGGGACAGAGCTTATCAGCCCCAGCATTTT. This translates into CSAPMQGDRAYQPQHF.

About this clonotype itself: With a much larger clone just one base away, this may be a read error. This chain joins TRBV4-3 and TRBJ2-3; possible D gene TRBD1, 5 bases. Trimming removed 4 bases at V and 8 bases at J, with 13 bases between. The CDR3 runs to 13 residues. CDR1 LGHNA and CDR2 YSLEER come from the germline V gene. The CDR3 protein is CASSRTIIGTQYF. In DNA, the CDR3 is TGCGCCAGCAGCCGGACAATTATAGGTACGCAGTATTTT.